These 4 T cell receptor beta chains were sequenced from one sample in a study of cytomegalovirus exposure and HLA in healthy donors. Both 60 Vbeta primers and 13 Jbeta primers went into the PCR. Assay used: immunoSEQ multiplex PCR; TCRdb lists only in-frame clones, some missing. The sample shows around 100,000 clones, around three quarters of them seen only once. The specimen sequenced was PBMCs. The receptors were gathered from a man aged 25-40 years in good health and CMV-seronegative.

The chain couples TRBV4-1 to TRBJ2-7; the D gene is possibly TRBD2 (5 bases). V lost 0 bases and J 4 bases, leaving 7 bases between the germline ends. Germline values: CDR1 MGHRA, CDR2 YSYEKL. This CDR3 is built from 13 residues. Here the CDR3 DNA reads TGCGCCAGCAGCCAAGAAGAGGGATACGAGCAGTACTTC. Its protein product is CASSQEEGYEQYF.

The chain has TRBV19 and TRBJ2-7; 10 bases are a match to TRBD2. CDR1 and CDR2 (germline): LNHDA, SQIVND (reference sequence). The CDR3 length is 16 residues. The J segment lost 2 bases and the V segment lost 6 bases, leaving 10 bases of the junction unmatched. The CDR3 DNA sequence: TGTGCCAGTAGAAGGGCTAGCGGGAGTGGGACCTACGAGCAGTACTTC. This gives the protein CASRRASGSGTYEQYF.

The V and J genes are TRBV30 and TRBJ2-3, with 8 nucleotides matching TRBD1. Germline CDR1 reads GTSNPN; CDR2 reads SVGIG (reference sequence). V gave up 6 bases and J gave up 4 bases; unmatched junction bases: 6. This CDR3 has 13 amino acids. CDR3 loop: CACSGTGADTQYF. In nucleotides, the CDR3 is TGTGCCTGTTCCGGGACAGGAGCAGATACGCAGTATTTT.

The chain has TRBV29-1 and TRBJ2-3; 11 positions match TRBD2. CDR3 length equals 13 residues. The V gene's germline CDR1 is SQVTM and CDR2 ANQGSEA. V was clipped by 6 bases and J by 3 bases; unmatched bases: 2. CDR3 bases: TGCAGCGTGAGGACTAGCGGGACAGATACGCAGTATTTT. Its protein product is CSVRTSGTDTQYF.